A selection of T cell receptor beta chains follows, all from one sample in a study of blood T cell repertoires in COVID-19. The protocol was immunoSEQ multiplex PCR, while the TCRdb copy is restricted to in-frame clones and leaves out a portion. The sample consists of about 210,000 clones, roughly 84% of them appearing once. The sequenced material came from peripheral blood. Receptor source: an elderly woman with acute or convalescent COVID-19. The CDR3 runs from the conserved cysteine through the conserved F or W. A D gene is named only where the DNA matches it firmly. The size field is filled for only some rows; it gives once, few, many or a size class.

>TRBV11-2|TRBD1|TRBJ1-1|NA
CASSLAPGGRRDTEAFF
TGTGCCAGCAGCTTAGCCCCAGGGGGACGGCGGGACACTGAAGCTTTCTTT
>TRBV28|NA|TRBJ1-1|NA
CASTDPGGGNTEAFF
TGTGCCAGCACTGACCCTGGGGGGGGGAACACTGAAGCTTTCTTT
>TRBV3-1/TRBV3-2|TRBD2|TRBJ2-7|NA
CASSRAGDYEQYF
TGTGCCAGCAGCCGAGCGGGAGATTACGAGCAGTACTTC
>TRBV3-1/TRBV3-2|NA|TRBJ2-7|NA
CASANGGWMTYEQYF
TGTGCCAGCGCCAATGGAGGGTGGATGACCTACGAGCAGTACTTC
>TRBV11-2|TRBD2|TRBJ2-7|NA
CASSKEAGVPYEQYF
TGTGCCAGCAGCAAGGAGGCGGGAGTCCCCTACGAGCAGTACTTC
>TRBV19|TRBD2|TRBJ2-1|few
CASSAGLAGEVEQFF
TGTGCCAGTAGTGCTGGACTAGCGGGAGAGGTTGAGCAGTTCTTC
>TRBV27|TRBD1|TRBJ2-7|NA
CASSQTGWAYEQYF
TGTGCCAGCAGTCAGACAGGGTGGGCCTACGAGCAGTACTTC
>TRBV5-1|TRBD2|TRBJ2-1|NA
CASSLTATSGSNEQFF
TGCGCCAGCAGCTTGACGGCGACTAGCGGGAGCAATGAGCAGTTCTTC
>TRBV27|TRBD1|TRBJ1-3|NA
CASSLSFTRGRGPGNTIYF
TGTGCCAGCAGTTTATCGTTTACGAGGGGCAGGGGGCCTGGAAACACCATATATTTT
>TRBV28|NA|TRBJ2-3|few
CASSLPTSGTDTQYF
TGTGCCAGCAGTTTACCGACTAGTGGCACAGATACGCAGTATTTT
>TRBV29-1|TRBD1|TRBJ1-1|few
CSVEGQGFKSAFF
TGCAGCGTTGAGGGACAGGGGTTCAAGTCTGCTTTCTTT
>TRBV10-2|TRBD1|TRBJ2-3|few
CASSNRDRPTDTQYF
TGCGCCAGCTCGAACCGGGACAGGCCAACAGATACGCAGTATTTT
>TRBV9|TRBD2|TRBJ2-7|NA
CASSEGLVFSYEQYF
TGTGCCAGCAGCGAGGGACTAGTCTTCTCCTACGAGCAGTACTTC